This TCR beta chain is from a study of cytomegalovirus exposure and HLA in healthy donors. Study context: In an earlier analysis, some 110 million unique TCR beta sequences were found from some 170 million T cells.

Germline CDR1 MNHNS, CDR2 SASEGT. V lost 7 bases, J lost 5 bases, and 7 bases stayed unmatched. There are 15 residues in the CDR3. Concerning this clone itself: Its cognate antigen is unknown.

Points from the study as a whole: Sequencing likely generated an artifact that appeared as a cluster of highly shared sequence variants. It was in a later analysis that TCR association rates were seen to vary by HLA locus, highest for DRB1 and lowest for HLA-C. Both high specificity and high sensitivity reportedly marked the classifier's diagnosis of cytomegalovirus status.

PCR used 60 Vbeta primers and 13 Jbeta primers. Sequencing used immunoSEQ multiplex PCR; TCRdb keeps in-frame clones, though not all of them. The table records 200,000 or so clones, roughly 80% of them present only once. The sequence came from a woman aged 25 to 39 in good health and CMV-seropositive. J is TRBJ2-5 and V is TRBV6-1; TRBD2 matches 13 bases. Sample: PBMCs. The CDR3 nucleotides are TGTGCCAGCAATGGACTAGCGGGAGTAGTGGAGACCCAGTACTTC. This encodes CASNGLAGVVETQYF.